The table lists the clone carrying this T cell receptor beta chain with a few counts. Its antigen is currently unknown. This sample is part of a study of beta chain features in type 1 diabetes. Study-wide results and limits: The naive, central memory and Treg TCRB repertoires of patients appeared to be more similar to one another than those of healthy donors. Within each of all four CD4+ subsets, Type 1 diabetes patients had TCRB CDR3s that were moderately but significantly shorter. PCR may have favored shorter templates equally in patients and controls.

V shed 1 base and J shed 5 bases, with 11 bases lying between them. The germline V gene encodes CDR1 LNHNV and CDR2 YYDKDF (reference sequence). The CDR3 spans 14 residues. TCRB transcripts that were expressed got sequenced, as all of the isolated RNA had been reverse transcribed. The data were produced by immunoSEQ multiplex PCR, yet TCRdb's version contains in-frame clones alone and is incomplete. The repertoire has around 400,000 clones, approximately 15% of them found once; the top ten carry 0.019%. CD4+ naive, central memory, regulatory and stem cell-like memory cells were sorted via CD45RO/CCR7/CD25/CD127/CD95/CD27.

Material: naive CD4+ T cells from blood. The genes are TRBV15 and TRBJ2-5; no clear D gene. The origin of this receptor is a young woman in good health. CDR3 loop: CATSRVSRVETQYF. DNA of the CDR3: TGTGCCACCAGCAGAGTGAGTCGGGTGGAGACCCAGTACTTC.